The rows below give T cell receptor beta chains drawn from one sample of a study of shared clonotypes between healthy human individuals. Method: immunoSEQ multiplex PCR; TCRdb's copy keeps in-frame clones and lacks some. The table has about 110,000 clones, around 64% seen once; the top ten hold approximately 25%. Sequencing used memory CD8+ T cells sorted from blood. Receptors were obtained from a woman aged 25 to 39 in good health. Both conserved end residues are part of each CDR3. D genes are given only for firm matches.

j_gene,d_gene,v_gene,CDR3aa
TRBJ2-3,TRBD2,TRBV25-1,CASSEGTSGMTDTQYF
TRBJ2-1,.,TRBV6-4,CASSDSAGSGNEQFF
TRBJ2-3,.,TRBV7-9,CASSLGGTSTDTQYF
TRBJ2-7,.,TRBV7-8,CASSLGGSVAYEQYF
TRBJ2-1,TRBD2,TRBV5-1,CASSLEAGLAGFEQFF
TRBJ2-1,.,TRBV6-1,CASSEAEGESNEQFF
TRBJ2-6,.,TRBV15,CATSGSKGSGANVLTF
TRBJ1-1,.,TRBV21-1,CASSKSPGGTEAFF
TRBJ2-7,TRBD2,TRBV5-6,CASTLGGTYEQYF
TRBJ2-7,TRBD2,TRBV5-6,CASSLDVAGVSEQYF
TRBJ1-5,.,TRBV19,CASSIVGTGANQPQHF
TRBJ2-5,.,TRBV5-6,CASSPRDTLYQETQYF
TRBJ2-3,TRBD2,TRBV5-4,CASSLELGASGSQSTDTQYF
TRBJ2-6,.,TRBV6-4,CASSEGPLSGANVLTF
TRBJ2-7,.,TRBV5-6,CASSPWSAYYEQYF
TRBJ2-7,TRBD2,TRBV4-2,CASSQAWEGRYEQYF
TRBJ2-3,TRBD2,TRBV5-1,CASSLELAGALGADTQYF
TRBJ2-7,.,TRBV21-1,CASSNRLAGGRSHEQYF
TRBJ1-3,TRBD1,TRBV30,CAWKGIQRGQIKPSGNTIYF
TRBJ2-7,TRBD2,TRBV19,CASSIGTSGSSYEQYF